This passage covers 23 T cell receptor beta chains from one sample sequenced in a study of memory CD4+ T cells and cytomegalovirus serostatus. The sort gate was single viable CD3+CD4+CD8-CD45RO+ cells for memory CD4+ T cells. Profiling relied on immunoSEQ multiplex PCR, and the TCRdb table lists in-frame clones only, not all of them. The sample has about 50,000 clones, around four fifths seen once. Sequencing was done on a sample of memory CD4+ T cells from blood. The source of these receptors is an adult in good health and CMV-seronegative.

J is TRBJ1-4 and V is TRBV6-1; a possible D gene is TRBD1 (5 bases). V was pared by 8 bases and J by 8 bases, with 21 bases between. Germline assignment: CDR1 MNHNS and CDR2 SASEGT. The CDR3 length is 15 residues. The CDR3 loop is CASVKAGTVPEKLFF. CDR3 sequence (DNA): TGTGCCAGCGTCAAGGCCGGGACGGTACCGGAAAAACTGTTTTTT.

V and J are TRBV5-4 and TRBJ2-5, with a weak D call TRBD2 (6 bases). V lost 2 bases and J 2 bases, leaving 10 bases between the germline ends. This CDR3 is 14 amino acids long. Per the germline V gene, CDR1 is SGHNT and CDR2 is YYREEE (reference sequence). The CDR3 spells CASSFRDLQETQYF. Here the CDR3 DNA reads TGTGCCAGCAGCTTTCGGGACTTACAAGAGACCCAGTACTTC.

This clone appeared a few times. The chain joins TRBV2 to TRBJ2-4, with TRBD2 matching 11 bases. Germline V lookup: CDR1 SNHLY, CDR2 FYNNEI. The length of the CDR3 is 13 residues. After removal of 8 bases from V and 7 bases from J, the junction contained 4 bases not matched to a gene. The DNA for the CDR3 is TGTGCCAGCGGTAGCGGGGGGGGGAACATTCAGTACTTC. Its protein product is CASGSGGGNIQYF.

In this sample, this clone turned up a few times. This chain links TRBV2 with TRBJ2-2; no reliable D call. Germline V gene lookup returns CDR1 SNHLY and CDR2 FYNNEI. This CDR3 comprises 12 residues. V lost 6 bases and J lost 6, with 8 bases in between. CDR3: CASSAPAGELFF. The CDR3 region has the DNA TGTGCCAGCAGCGCCCCCGCCGGGGAGCTGTTTTTT.

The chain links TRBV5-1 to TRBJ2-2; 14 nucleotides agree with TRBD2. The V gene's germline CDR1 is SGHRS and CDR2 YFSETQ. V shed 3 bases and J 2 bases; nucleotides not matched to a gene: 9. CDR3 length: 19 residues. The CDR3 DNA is TGCGCCAGCAGCTCGGAGTGGACTAGCGGGGGGAAAAACACCGGGGAGCTGTTTTTT. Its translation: CASSSEWTSGGKNTGELFF. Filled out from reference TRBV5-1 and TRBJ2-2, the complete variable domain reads KAGVTQTPRYLIKTRGQQVTLSCSPISGHRSVSWYQQTPGQGLQFLFEYFSETQRNKGNFPGRFSGRQFSNSRSEMNVSTLELGDSALYLCASSSEWTSGGKNTGELFFGEGSRLTVL.

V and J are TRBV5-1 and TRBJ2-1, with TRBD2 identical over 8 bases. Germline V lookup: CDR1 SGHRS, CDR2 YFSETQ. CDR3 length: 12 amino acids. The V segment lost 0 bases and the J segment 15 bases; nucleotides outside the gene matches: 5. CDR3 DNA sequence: TGCGCCAGCAGCTTGGAGGGACTAGAACTGTTCTTC. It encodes CASSLEGLELFF.

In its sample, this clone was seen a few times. CDR3 residues: CASRRMGDSTYEQYF. The DNA of the CDR3 is TGTGCCAGCAGACGGATGGGGGACAGTACCTACGAGCAGTACTTC. The chain recombines TRBV27 with TRBJ2-7; 7 bases align to TRBD1. The junction had 10 bases not matched to a gene; V was cut back by 6 bases and J by 2 bases. The V gene's germline CDR1 is MNHEY and CDR2 SMNVEV (reference sequence). The CDR3 runs to 15 residues.

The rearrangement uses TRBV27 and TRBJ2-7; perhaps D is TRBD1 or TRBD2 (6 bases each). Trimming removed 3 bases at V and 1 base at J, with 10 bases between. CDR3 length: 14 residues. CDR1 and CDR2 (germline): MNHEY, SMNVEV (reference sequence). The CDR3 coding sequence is TGTGCCAGCAGTTTTGGAGGGGGTTCCTACGAGCAGTACTTC. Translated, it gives CASSFGGGSYEQYF.

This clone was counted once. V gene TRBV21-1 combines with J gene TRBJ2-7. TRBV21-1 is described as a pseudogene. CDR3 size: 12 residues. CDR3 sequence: CASKGETYEQYF. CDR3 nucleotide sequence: TGTGCCAGCAAAGGTGAGACCTACGAGCAGTACTTC.

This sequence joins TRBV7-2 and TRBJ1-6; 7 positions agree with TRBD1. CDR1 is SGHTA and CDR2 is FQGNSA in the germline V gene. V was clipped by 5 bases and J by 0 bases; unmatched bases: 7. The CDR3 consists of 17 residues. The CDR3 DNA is TGTGCCAGCAGCACGCACAGGGGCAGCTCCTATAATTCACCCCTCCACTTT. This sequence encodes CASSTHRGSSYNSPLHF.

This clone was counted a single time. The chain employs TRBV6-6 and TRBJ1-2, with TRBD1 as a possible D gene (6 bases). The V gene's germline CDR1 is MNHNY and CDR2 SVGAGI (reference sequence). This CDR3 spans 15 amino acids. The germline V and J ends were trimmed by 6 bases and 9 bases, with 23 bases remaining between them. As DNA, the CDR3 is TGTGCCAGCAGCCCGGAAGGGGGGGTGGGTAGTCGCTACACCTTC. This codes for CASSPEGGVGSRYTF.

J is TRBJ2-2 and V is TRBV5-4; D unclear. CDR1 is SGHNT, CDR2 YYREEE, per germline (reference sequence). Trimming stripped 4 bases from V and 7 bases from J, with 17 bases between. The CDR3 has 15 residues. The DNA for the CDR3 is TGTGCCAGCAGCCCCAGCCAGGCAATTGGCGGGGAGCTGTTTTTT. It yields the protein CASSPSQAIGGELFF.

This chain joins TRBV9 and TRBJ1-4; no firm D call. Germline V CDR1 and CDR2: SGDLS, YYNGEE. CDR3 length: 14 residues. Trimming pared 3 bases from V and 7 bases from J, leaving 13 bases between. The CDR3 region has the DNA TGTGCCAGCAGCGGGGGTAGGGAGGGTGAAAAACTGTTTTTT. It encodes CASSGGREGEKLFF.

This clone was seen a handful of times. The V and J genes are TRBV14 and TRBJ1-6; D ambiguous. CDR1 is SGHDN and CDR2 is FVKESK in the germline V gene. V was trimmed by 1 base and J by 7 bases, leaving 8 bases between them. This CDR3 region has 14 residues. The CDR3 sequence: CASSQVRPNSPLHF. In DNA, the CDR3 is TGTGCCAGCAGCCAAGTTCGACCCAATTCACCCCTCCACTTT.

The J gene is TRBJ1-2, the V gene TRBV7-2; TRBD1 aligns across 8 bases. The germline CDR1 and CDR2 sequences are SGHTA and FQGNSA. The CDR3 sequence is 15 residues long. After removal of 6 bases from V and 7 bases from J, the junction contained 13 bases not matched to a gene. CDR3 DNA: TGTGCCAGCAGGGGACAGGCACTAGGTAGCGGTGGCTACACCTTC. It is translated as CASRGQALGSGGYTF.

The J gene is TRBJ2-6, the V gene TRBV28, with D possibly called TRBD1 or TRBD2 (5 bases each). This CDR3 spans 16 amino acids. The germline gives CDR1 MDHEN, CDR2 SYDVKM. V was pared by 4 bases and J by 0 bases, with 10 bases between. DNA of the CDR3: TGTGCCAGCAGTTCACCAGGGAGCTCTGGGGCCAACGTCCTGACTTTC. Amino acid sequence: CASSSPGSSGANVLTF.

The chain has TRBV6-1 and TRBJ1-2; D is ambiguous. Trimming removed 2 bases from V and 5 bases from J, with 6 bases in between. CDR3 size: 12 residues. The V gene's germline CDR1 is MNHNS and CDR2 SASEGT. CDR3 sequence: CASSERSYGYTF. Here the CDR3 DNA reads TGTGCCAGCAGTGAACGAAGTTATGGCTACACCTTC.

CDR3 DNA: TGTGCCAGCAGCGTAAGGGCGGGGGGGAACAATGAGCAGTTCTTC. Amino acid sequence: CASSVRAGGNNEQFF. The chain employs TRBV9 and TRBJ2-1; 9 bases are a match to TRBD2. With 1 base clipped from V and 5 bases from J, the junction kept 4 bases outside the gene matches. Germline V lookup: CDR1 SGDLS, CDR2 YYNGEE. The CDR3 is 15 residues long.

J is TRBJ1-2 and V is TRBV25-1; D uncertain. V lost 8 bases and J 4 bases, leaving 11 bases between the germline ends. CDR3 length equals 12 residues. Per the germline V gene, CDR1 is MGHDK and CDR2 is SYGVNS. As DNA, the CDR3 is TGTGCCAGCTCCGGGAATTTCTATGGCTACACCTTC. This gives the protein CASSGNFYGYTF.

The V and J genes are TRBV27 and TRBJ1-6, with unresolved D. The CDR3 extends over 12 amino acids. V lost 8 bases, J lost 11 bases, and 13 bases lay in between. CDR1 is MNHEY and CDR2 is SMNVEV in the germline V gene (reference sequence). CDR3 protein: CASGRSSTPLHF. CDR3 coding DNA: TGTGCCAGCGGTCGGTCGTCCACACCCCTCCACTTT.

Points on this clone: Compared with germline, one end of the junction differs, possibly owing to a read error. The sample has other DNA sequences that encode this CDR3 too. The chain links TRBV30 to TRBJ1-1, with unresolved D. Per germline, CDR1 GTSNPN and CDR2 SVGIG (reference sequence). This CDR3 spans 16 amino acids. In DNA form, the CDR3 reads TGTGCCTGGAGGGATTCGGATAGTAGGCAGACTCCTGAGGCTTTCTTT. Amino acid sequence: CAWRDSDSRQTPEAFF.

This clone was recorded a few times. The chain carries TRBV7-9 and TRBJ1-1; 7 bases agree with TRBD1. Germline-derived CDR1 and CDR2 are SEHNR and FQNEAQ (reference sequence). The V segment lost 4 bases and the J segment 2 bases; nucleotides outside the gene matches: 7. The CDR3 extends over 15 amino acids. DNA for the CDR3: TGTGCCAGCAGCTCCCGACAGGGAATAAACACTGAAGCTTTCTTT. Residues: CASSSRQGINTEAFF.

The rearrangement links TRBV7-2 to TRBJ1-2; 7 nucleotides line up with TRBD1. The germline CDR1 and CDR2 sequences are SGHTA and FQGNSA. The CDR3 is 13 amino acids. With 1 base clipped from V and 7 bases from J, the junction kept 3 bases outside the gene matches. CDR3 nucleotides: TGTGCCAGCAGCTTAGGACAGGGAATTGGCTACACCTTC. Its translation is CASSLGQGIGYTF.